What follows describes a single T cell receptor (beta chain). The table came from immunoSEQ multiplex PCR; TCRdb's copy has only in-frame clones and leaves some out. This table has approximately 430,000 clones, roughly 85% appearing once. The CDR3 covers 12 residues. V lost 0 bases and J 6 bases, leaving 5 bases between the germline ends. CDR1 is LGHNT, CDR2 FRNRAP, per germline. The data derive from a study of blood T cell repertoires in COVID-19. Across the whole study: Whether acute or convalescent, the COVID-19 samples came from the United States, Italy and Spain. PBMCs, B-cell-depleted T cells, or T cells were the source of the cDNA or gDNA that made up the material.

This receptor was taken from a woman in her twenties or thirties with active or convalescent COVID-19. The sample comprised peripheral blood. The V and J genes are TRBV12-5 and TRBJ1-1; D is ambiguous. The CDR3 coding sequence is TGTGCTAGTGGTTTGGTAACGGCTGAAGCTTTCTTT. Translated, it gives CASGLVTAEAFF.